One and the same sample provided the 24 T cell receptor beta chains below, sequenced in a study of human T cells and chemical hapten exposure. Indicated time point: pre-sensitization, week 0. The treatment denotes: therapeutic diphenylcyclopropenone sensitization with weekly scalp DPC. TCRdb used MiXCR to reprocess the RACE reads, holding one entry per CDR3 protein. The sample gives approximately 370,000 distinct CDR3 sequences, around 5.5% of which show up once; more than 8% is in the top ten. This material consisted of whole blood, taken in connection with sensitization to the hapten diphenylcyclopropenone (DPC). The receptors come from a woman between 18 and 29 years old with alopecia areata. Some clones in this sample may be carry-over from other donors' samples.

This clonotype showed up many times. The rearrangement uses TRBV6-5 and TRBJ2-3; D not certain. Germline CDR1 and CDR2: MNHEY and SVGAGI. The CDR3 covers 17 residues. V lost 2 bases and J lost 0, with 15 bases in between. The CDR3 is CASSYKVISPSTDTQYF. The CDR3 DNA sequence: TGTGCCAGCAGTTACAAGGTGATTAGCCCAAGCACAGATACGCAGTATTTT.

This clonotype was found a few times. The chain couples TRBV10-3 to TRBJ2-3; 7 bases agree with TRBD2. The CDR3 has 15 amino acids. V shed 3 bases and J 1 base; nucleotides not matched to a gene: 4. Germline CDR1 is ENHRY and CDR2 is SYGVKD. CDR3 residues: CAISDRAGGTDTQYF. The CDR3 region has the DNA TGTGCCATCAGTGATCGTGCGGGGGGCACAGATACGCAGTATTTT.

Many counts were recorded for this clonotype. The chain uses TRBV4-2 and TRBJ1-5; D possibly corresponds to TRBD1 (6 bases). The germline gives CDR1 LGHNA, CDR2 YNFKEQ. CDR3 length: 15 amino acids. Between the trimmed V and J ends, which lost 0 bases and 4 bases, there was a span of 10 bases. CDR3 coding DNA: TGTGCCAGCAGCCAAGATTCCCAGGGGAATCAGCCCCAGCATTTT. Its protein product is CASSQDSQGNQPQHF.

The sample holds many counts of this clonotype. The chain combines TRBV3-1 with TRBJ1-5; D not resolved. V lost 1 base to trimming and J lost 0 bases, with 10 bases between them. Germline loops: CDR1 LGHDT, CDR2 YNNKEL (reference sequence). The CDR3 runs to 16 residues. CDR3 in amino acids: CASSQAGSASNQPQHF. CDR3 bases: TGTGCCAGCAGCCAAGCCGGATCAGCTAGCAATCAGCCCCAGCATTTT.

In its sample, this clonotype was seen a few times. This chain links TRBV5-1 with TRBJ1-1, with TRBD1 matching over 7 bases. The V gene's germline CDR1 is SGHRS and CDR2 YFSETQ. The CDR3 is made up of 14 amino acids. V shed 3 bases, J shed 7 bases, and the junction held 9 bases outside the gene matches. This CDR3 is CASSYSDRVGEAFF. CDR3 DNA: TGCGCCAGCAGCTACTCTGACAGGGTTGGTGAAGCTTTCTTT.

This chain uses TRBV20-1 with TRBJ1-3; the D is unclear. The germline V gene has CDR1 DFQATT and CDR2 SNEGSKA (reference sequence). The CDR3 length is 14 residues. V shed 0 bases and J shed 4 bases, with 10 bases lying between them. The CDR3 coding sequence is TGCAGTGCTAGAGAGACCGGCTCGGGAAACACCATATATTTT. Its translation is CSARETGSGNTIYF.

The V call is TRBV29-1, the J call TRBJ2-7; possibly TRBD1 or TRBD2 for D (5 bases each). The CDR3 is 12 residues long. Germline V CDR1 and CDR2: SQVTM, ANQGSEA. Trimming cost V 7 bases and J 6 bases, with 16 bases left between them. CDR3 sequence: CSANGDGCEQYF. CDR3 coding DNA: TGCAGCGCTAATGGGGACGGCTGCGAGCAGTACTTC.

Many counts were recorded for this clonotype. This CDR3 reads CASSPTTGSPQHF. CDR3 bases: TGTGCCAGCAGCCCGACGACAGGGAGCCCCCAGCATTTT. This rearrangement joins TRBV4-2 to TRBJ1-5, with 7 nucleotides matching TRBD1. V was pared by 4 bases and J by 10 bases, with 7 bases of the junction left unmatched. Germline CDR1 LGHNA, CDR2 YNFKEQ. This CDR3 spans 13 amino acids.

The rearrangement links TRBV10-3 to TRBJ1-4; D ambiguous. The germline gives CDR1 ENHRY, CDR2 SYGVKD. The CDR3 extends over 14 amino acids. V was cut by 2 bases and J by 0 bases, with 4 bases left in between. The chain's CDR3 is CAISEGATNEKLFF. Here the CDR3 DNA reads TGTGCCATCAGTGAGGGGGCAACTAATGAAAAACTGTTTTTT.

This clonotype was observed many times. The CDR3 protein is CASSLATRGRITGANVLTF. DNA for the CDR3: TGCGCCAGCAGCCTAGCCACGAGGGGGCGTATAACTGGGGCCAACGTCCTGACTTTC. The genes are TRBV4-3 and TRBJ2-6, with TRBD1 matching over 7 bases. CDR1 and CDR2 (germline): LGHNA, YSLEER. V was clipped by 4 bases and J by 2 bases; unmatched bases: 14. This CDR3 is 19 amino acids long.

This clonotype was seen at least ten times. V gene TRBV3-1 combines with J gene TRBJ2-3, with a weak D call TRBD2 (5 bases). V was cut by 3 bases and J by 0 bases, with 7 bases left in between. The V gene's germline CDR1 is LGHDT and CDR2 YNNKEL (reference sequence). The CDR3 covers 14 residues. The CDR3 reads CASSQEDSTDTQYF. CDR3 DNA: TGTGCCAGCAGCCAGGAGGACAGCACAGATACGCAGTATTTT.

A few counts support this clonotype. This rearrangement joins TRBV28 to TRBJ1-1; 7 nucleotides match TRBD1. This CDR3 comprises 16 residues. With 3 bases clipped from V and 1 base from J, the junction kept 8 bases outside the gene matches. Germline CDR1 MDHEN, CDR2 SYDVKM. The CDR3 sequence is CASSFPTRQGNTEAFF. CDR3 coding DNA: TGTGCCAGCAGTTTCCCCACTCGACAGGGGAACACTGAAGCTTTCTTT.

The table lists this clonotype with many counts. The chain links TRBV3-1 to TRBJ1-3; D is possibly TRBD1 (5 bases). The CDR3 is 15 residues long. In germline, CDR1 is LGHDT, CDR2 YNNKEL (reference sequence). Trimming removed 4 bases from V and 10 bases from J, with 20 bases in between. CDR3: CASSRYAGTKSTIYF. In DNA, the CDR3 is TGTGCCAGCAGCCGATACGCCGGGACCAAAAGTACCATATATTTT.

This clonotype was seen ten or more times. CDR3 sequence reads: CASSRQGIGTGNTIYF. The CDR3 bases are TGTGCCAGCAGCCGACAGGGGATAGGGACTGGAAACACCATATATTTT. J is TRBJ1-3 and V is TRBV6-5; TRBD1 matches at 8 bases. The CDR3 has 16 amino acids. Per germline, CDR1 MNHEY and CDR2 SVGAGI. The V gene end was trimmed by 6 bases and the J gene end by 2 bases; junction bases not matched to a gene: 9.

This sequence joins TRBV3-1 and TRBJ2-1; D is perhaps TRBD2 (6 bases). This CDR3 is built from 14 residues. CDR1 and CDR2 (germline): LGHDT, YNNKEL (reference sequence). Trimming removed 1 base at V and 5 bases at J, with 9 bases between. This chain's CDR3 is CASSQALANNEQFF. The CDR3 nucleotides are TGTGCCAGCAGCCAAGCCCTAGCGAACAATGAGCAGTTCTTC.

This clonotype has just a few counts. The genes are TRBV12-3 or TRBV12-4 and TRBJ1-4; maybe TRBD1 (6 bases). The CDR3 has 14 amino acids. V shed 3 bases and J shed 8 bases, with 13 bases lying between them. CDR3 residues: CASSFRQGREKLFF. CDR3 in DNA: TGTGCCAGCAGTTTTAGGCAGGGGAGGGAAAAACTGTTTTTT.

Many counts were recorded for this clonotype. The chain carries TRBV11-2 and TRBJ1-5, with TRBD1 matching 8 bases. The J segment lost 5 bases and the V segment lost 6 bases, leaving 9 bases of the junction unmatched. Germline V CDR1 and CDR2: SGHAT, FQNNGV. The CDR3 has 15 amino acids. CDR3 nucleotide sequence: TGTGCCAGCAGTCCCAGGGGGCTTGTGGATCAGCCCCAGCATTTT. This translates into CASSPRGLVDQPQHF.

In its sample, this clonotype was seen many times. The rearrangement uses TRBV12-3 or TRBV12-4 and TRBJ2-2; D is unresolved. The CDR3 is made up of 15 amino acids. The ends were cut back, 5 bases at V and 2 bases at J, with 12 bases in the middle. The CDR3 DNA reads TGTGCCAGCAGTGACACGATCATAAACACCGGGGAGCTGTTTTTT. This translates into CASSDTIINTGELFF.

This clonotype was seen ten or more times. The genes are TRBV3-1 and TRBJ1-6, with TRBD1 as a possible D gene (5 bases). The germline V and J ends were trimmed by 0 bases and 10 bases, with 10 bases remaining between them. This CDR3 comprises 14 residues. Germline CDR1 reads LGHDT; CDR2 reads YNNKEL (reference sequence). This chain's CDR3 is CASSQDPGGSPLHF. CDR3 coding DNA: TGTGCCAGCAGCCAAGATCCGGGGGGGTCACCCCTCCACTTT. The full variable domain, rest sourced from reference TRBV3-1 and TRBJ1-6, is DTAVSQTPKYLVTQMGNDKSIKCEQNLGHDTMYWYKQDSKKFLKIMFSYNNKELIINETVPNRFSPKSPDKAHLNLHINSLELGDSAVYFCASSQDPGGSPLHFGNGTRLTVT.

This clonotype was detected only a few times. This chain's CDR3 is CASSQVAGGGKNIQYF. As DNA, the CDR3 is TGTGCCAGCAGCCAGGTAGCGGGGGGCGGAAAAAACATTCAGTACTTC. The genes are TRBV4-2 and TRBJ2-4; 10 bases agree with TRBD2. Germline V lookup: CDR1 LGHNA, CDR2 YNFKEQ. CDR3 length: 16 residues. V dropped 3 bases and J dropped 4; count of bases not matched to a gene: 6.

This clonotype was found a few times. The chain combines TRBV12-3 or TRBV12-4 with TRBJ1-4; 9 bases are shared with TRBD1. V trimming: 6 bases; J trimming: 7 bases; junction bases outside the gene matches: 6. The CDR3 is 14 residues long. The CDR3 bases are TGTGCCAGCAGATTTGGGACAGGGAGTGAAAAACTGTTTTTT. Protein: CASRFGTGSEKLFF.

This clonotype showed up just a few times. DNA of the CDR3: TGTGCCAGCAGTTCACTCCAGGGTGACGGGAGCAATCAGCCCCAGCATTTT. Protein: CASSSLQGDGSNQPQHF. This chain links TRBV12-3 or TRBV12-4 with TRBJ1-5; perhaps TRBD1 as D (5 bases). V was clipped by 4 bases and J by 1 base, with 17 bases between them. The CDR3 is 17 amino acids.

The rearrangement uses TRBV12-3 or TRBV12-4 and TRBJ2-5, with a weak D call TRBD1 (6 bases). This CDR3 has 13 amino acids. Trimming took 5 bases from V and 6 from J, leaving 13 bases between them. The CDR3 DNA reads TGTGCCAGCAGTATCCAGGGGAGACAGACCCAGTACTTC. It is translated as CASSIQGRQTQYF.

This clonotype was detected ten times or more. The genes are TRBV7-2 and TRBJ2-7; TRBD1 matches at 11 bases. The CDR3 has 16 residues. Per the germline V gene, CDR1 is SGHTA and CDR2 is FQGNSA. The V and J ends lost 5 bases and 4 bases, in that order; junction bases with no gene match: 10. The CDR3 region is CASSVGTGGSGYEQYF. CDR3 DNA sequence: TGTGCCAGCAGCGTAGGGACAGGGGGGTCGGGATACGAGCAGTACTTC.